Many counts were recorded for the clone carrying this TCR beta chain. The antigen is undetermined. CDR3 regions were amplified by Arm-PCR using iRepertoire HTBI primers to build TCR beta libraries. As handled by the study authors: Gene usage covered 55 to 70 TRBV and 14 to 15 TRBJ segments. MiXCR was run by TCRdb on the multiplex PCR reads, yielding one entry per CDR3 protein. The V and J calls and clone size come from TCRdb's table, not from the authors' own analysis. The sample carries around 400,000 distinct CDR3 sequences, roughly a fifth recorded once. Regarding time point: persistent/refractory GD, antithyroid drugs over 5 years with positive TRAb. The TCR library was made from RNA extracted from PBMCs. The data derive from a study of regulatory T cells in long-lasting Graves disease. Overall study findings and caveats: TRBV28, TRBJ1-2 and TRBJ2-5 were segments that persistent disease favored.

Trimming at V came to 2 bases and at J to 1 base, leaving 5 bases not matched to a gene. The CDR3 consists of 16 residues. Germline assignment: CDR1 MDHEN and CDR2 SYDVKM. The clonotype originates from a female donor with Graves disease. This specimen consisted of peripheral blood mononuclear cells (PBMCs), obtained when the disease was refractory, from a patient treated with antithyroid drugs. V usage is TRBV28 and J usage is TRBJ2-5; 9 positions agree with TRBD2. Here the CDR3 reads CASSLVLAGRQETQYF. CDR3 DNA: TGTGCCAGCAGTTTAGTCCTAGCGGGGCGCCAAGAGACCCAGTACTTC.